This TCR beta chain was sequenced for a study of PD-L1 blockade in urothelial cancer. Trimming removed 4 bases at V and 4 bases at J, with 9 bases between. Germline CDR1 and CDR2: SGHRS and YFSETQ. This CDR3 has 13 amino acids. Sequencing was performed with immunoSEQ multiplex PCR; in TCRdb, only in-frame clones are kept and a portion is missing. There are roughly 63,000 clones in the sample; 81% occur only once, and 2.5% to 3.5% lies in the top ten. This sample's time point: pretreatment peripheral blood. The sample in question was PBMCs, obtained around atezolizumab (anti-PD-L1) treatment. This TCR was sampled from a man between 65 and 85 years old with urothelial cancer. V usage is TRBV5-1 and J usage is TRBJ1-5; perhaps TRBD1 as D (6 bases). The DNA for the CDR3 is TGCGCCAGCAGCGCCGGACAGAATCAGCCCCAGCATTTT. Encoded protein: CASSAGQNQPQHF.